This TCR beta chain was obtained from a study of blood T cell repertoires in COVID-19. The overall study: Samples of COVID-19 (acute and convalescent) were obtained from the United States, Italy and Spain. The analysed material was cDNA or gDNA that came from T cells, B-cell-depleted T cells, or PBMCs.

Per the original data handling: Nucleated cell counts were estimated from reference gene primer amplification. Profiling relied on immunoSEQ multiplex PCR, and the TCRdb table lists in-frame clones only, not all of them. V and J calls and clone size are those listed in that table; D and trimming were worked out from the DNA. The table has about 270,000 clones, 88% seen once. V lost 4 bases and J lost 4, with 20 bases in between. CDR3 length: 16 residues. Germline V gene lookup returns CDR1 SGHRS and CDR2 YFSETQ. Cohorts were determined from participant-reported clinical history. The chain has TRBV5-1 and TRBJ1-1, with D perhaps matching TRBD1 (6 bases). This TCR came from a woman aged 50 to 60 who had recovered from COVID-19. Sample: PBMCs or T cells enriched from blood (not recorded which). CDR3 DNA: TGCGCCAGCAGCAGAACCGGGACAACCCACGGCACTGAAGCTTTCTTT. Translated, it gives CASSRTGTTHGTEAFF.